Listed below are T cell receptor beta chains from one sample, sequenced in a study of cytomegalovirus exposure and HLA in healthy donors. Only in-frame clones appear in the TCRdb table, and some are missing; sequencing was by immunoSEQ multiplex PCR. Altogether about 160,000 clones are present, 60% to 75% being singletons, with the ten largest covering about 3%. Material: PBMCs. These TCRs come from a woman between 45 and 60 years old in good health and CMV-seropositive. Each CDR3 is given with its conserved first and last residue.

CDR3 protein	V gene	J gene
CASSYLMSSYNSPLHF	TRBV6-6	TRBJ1-6
CASSYSFSGGSDEQFF	TRBV6-6	TRBJ2-1
CASSESGGSYEQYF	TRBV25-1	TRBJ2-7
CASSELDYSNQPQHF	TRBV6-1	TRBJ1-5
CASSRSGGGGNTGELFF	TRBV4-1	TRBJ2-2
CASSSDSGTGTSPLHF	TRBV7-9	TRBJ1-6
CASSLSSSPNYGYTF	TRBV27	TRBJ1-2
CASSGRATQETQYF	TRBV5-1	TRBJ2-5
CASSAMGGGAGEKLFF	TRBV9	TRBJ1-4
CASSQPGDPTTYEQYF	TRBV4-1	TRBJ2-7
CASSGSDTIYF	TRBV9	TRBJ1-3
CTSSQGSIGKLFF	TRBV2	TRBJ1-4
CASSTGTSAYEQYF	TRBV6-5	TRBJ2-7
CASSEALGQAGPQHF	TRBV2	TRBJ1-5
CASSRDRVIVTF	TRBV11-2	TRBJ1-2
CASSQDRLGFYEQYF	TRBV4-1	NA
CASSVTSGTGVTPLHF	TRBV11-2	TRBJ1-6
CASRDIHGYTF	TRBV9	TRBJ1-2
CASSLGVGQPQHF	TRBV7-6	TRBJ1-5
CASSLGSTGTQYF	TRBV7-3	TRBJ2-5
CASSSYPRSEAFF	TRBV11-3	TRBJ1-1
CASSPDWNYGYTF	TRBV27	TRBJ1-2
CASSALTDRGRYYGYTF	TRBV2	TRBJ1-2
CASSVGGKGELFF	TRBV9	TRBJ2-2
CASSPAWDSGSYEQYF	TRBV4-1	TRBJ2-7
CASSQDPTQDRFQGYTF	TRBV4-1	TRBJ1-2
CASKGQNYGYTF	TRBV28	TRBJ1-2
CASSQYGQDEKLFF	TRBV4-1	TRBJ1-4
CASSPSTRGGNTEAFF	TRBV7-2	TRBJ1-1
CASSEAGQGYSPLHF	TRBV6-1	TRBJ1-6
CASSQGLPVIETQYF	TRBV4-1	TRBJ2-5
CASSSHSVTSSGNTIYF	TRBV7-6	TRBJ1-3
CASAQGQGNIQYF	TRBV9	TRBJ2-4
CAGSGQGPRNEQFF	TRBV7-9	TRBJ2-1
CASSYSSTRNTEAFF	TRBV5-1	TRBJ1-1
CASSAPGQGGTEAFF	TRBV6-1	TRBJ1-1
CASSISQPQHF	TRBV2	TRBJ1-5
CASSLVPGGSDTQYF	TRBV5-1	TRBJ2-3
CASSLELQGAGCSAFF	TRBV5-1	TRBJ1-1
CASSVDPAETQYF	TRBV9	TRBJ2-5
CASSRLLAENEQFF	TRBV5-1	TRBJ2-1
CASSQGRGLAGVETQYF	TRBV4-2	TRBJ2-5